This TCR beta chain was sequenced for a study of long-term antiretroviral therapy in people with HIV. Study outcomes and limitations: Comparison with controls showed narrower CDR3 length ranges in HIV repertoires.

The V gene end was trimmed by 6 bases and the J gene end by 10 bases; junction bases not matched to a gene: 11. The CDR3 is 15 residues long. CDR1 and CDR2 (germline): SEHNR, FQNEAQ (reference sequence). On this clone: Its cognate antigen is unknown.

Samples were assayed with immunoSEQ v3.0 at survey level. Repertoires were generated with immunoSEQ multiplex PCR, while TCRdb's copy carries only in-frame clones and drops some. The sample has just over 15,000 clones; about 79% are singletons. The source is a man in his forties with HIV. The source was unsorted PBMCs, collected just before starting antiretroviral therapy. The gene calls are TRBV7-9 and TRBJ2-1, with TRBD2 matching 11 bases. The CDR3 reads CASRSGTSGSGEQFF. The CDR3, as DNA: TGTGCCAGCAGATCCGGGACTAGCGGATCAGGAGAGCAGTTCTTC.